Shown below are 8 T cell receptor beta chains from a single sample sequenced in a study of human T cells and chemical hapten exposure. TCRdb redid the calling of the RACE reads with MiXCR, one entry per CDR3 protein. The sample consists of 350,000 to 400,000 distinct CDR3 sequences, more than 5% of them appearing once. Regarding time point: patch test 2, 6 weeks after DPC sensitization. Noted treatment: therapeutic diphenylcyclopropenone sensitization with weekly scalp DPC. Source: whole blood, taken in connection with sensitization to the hapten diphenylcyclopropenone (DPC). The source of these receptors is a woman aged 18-29 years with alopecia areata. Some clones in this sample may be carry-over from other donors' samples.

This clonotype was recorded at least ten times. The J gene is TRBJ1-2, the V gene TRBV12-3 or TRBV12-4; no reliable D call. Trimming pared 6 bases from V and 3 bases from J, leaving 8 bases between. The CDR3 is 12 residues long. The DNA for the CDR3 is TGTGCCAGCAGCTCCTTTGACTATGGCTACACCTTC. It translates to CASSSFDYGYTF.

This clonotype was observed a handful of times. The V gene is TRBV4-3, the J gene TRBJ2-5, with TRBD2 matching 10 bases. The CDR3 has 14 residues. V lost 4 bases, J lost 5 bases, and 4 bases stayed unmatched. Germline V CDR1 and CDR2: LGHNA, YSLEER. The CDR3 loop is CASSRTTSGETQYF. In DNA, the CDR3 is TGCGCCAGCAGCCGTACGACTAGCGGGGAGACCCAGTACTTC.

This clonotype was picked up many times. This chain links TRBV29-1 with TRBJ2-7; the D gene is possibly TRBD1 (6 bases). The CDR3 extends over 13 amino acids. V was trimmed by 2 bases and J by 5 bases, leaving 13 bases between them. CDR1 SQVTM and CDR2 ANQGSEA come from the germline V gene. Written as DNA, the CDR3 is TGCAGCGTTGAACTGCAGGGGATCCACGAGCAGTACTTC. Protein product: CSVELQGIHEQYF.

Many counts were recorded for this clonotype. The chain employs TRBV6-1 and TRBJ1-1; D is uncertain. This CDR3 region has 12 residues. Germline assignment: CDR1 MNHNS and CDR2 SASEGT. Trimming cost V 7 bases and J 6 bases, with 12 bases left between them. The DNA of the CDR3 is TGTGCCAGCAACAGAGGAGGCGCTGAAGCTTTCTTT. This gives the protein CASNRGGAEAFF.

This clonotype was counted many times. The rearrangement joins TRBV7-3 to TRBJ1-4; possible D gene TRBD1, 6 bases. Germline lookup yields CDR1 SGHTA and CDR2 FQGTGA. The CDR3 has 17 amino acids. V lost 4 bases and J 5 bases, leaving 20 bases between the germline ends. The CDR3 here is CASSSGGRAETNEKLFF. CDR3 in DNA: TGTGCCAGCAGCTCCGGGGGCAGGGCCGAGACCAATGAAAAACTGTTTTTT.

The chain is built from TRBV9 and TRBJ2-2; 8 bases match TRBD1. The CDR3 spans 15 residues. Trimming removed 3 bases from V and 4 bases from J; junction bases left unmatched: 5. CDR1 and CDR2 (germline): SGDLS, YYNGEE. The CDR3 reads CASSAGQGSTGELFF. CDR3 DNA sequence: TGTGCCAGCAGCGCCGGACAGGGCAGCACCGGGGAGCTGTTTTTT.

This clonotype was counted at least ten times. The genes are TRBV4-3 and TRBJ2-3; 9 bases are a match to TRBD2. Germline CDR1 is LGHNA and CDR2 is YSLEER. This CDR3 has 15 amino acids. V was pared by 0 bases and J by 4 bases, with 2 bases of the junction left unmatched. DNA for the CDR3: TGCGCCAGCAGCCAAGAGCGGGGGGGCCCAGATACGCAGTATTTT. Amino acid sequence: CASSQERGGPDTQYF.

This clonotype was seen more than once but under ten times. The rearrangement joins TRBV28 to TRBJ1-1, with D uncertain. The CDR3 consists of 14 residues. Trimming shortened V by 5 bases and J by 3 bases, and 13 bases separated the two germline ends. Germline V lookup: CDR1 MDHEN, CDR2 SYDVKM. For the CDR3, the DNA is TGTGCCAGCAGTGAGCCCCCGTGGGACACTGAAGCTTTCTTT. The encoded protein is CASSEPPWDTEAFF.